This passage covers 28 T cell receptor beta chains from one sample sequenced in a study of cytomegalovirus exposure and HLA in healthy donors. Both 60 Vbeta primers and 13 Jbeta primers went into the PCR. Profiled with immunoSEQ multiplex PCR; TCRdb holds only in-frame clones, not every one. The sample has fewer than 300,000 clones, roughly 89% seen once; the top ten hold around 3.7%. Sample: PBMCs. Every receptor here comes from a man in his forties in good health and CMV-seropositive.

The V and J genes are TRBV6-5 and TRBJ1-2, with TRBD1 matching over 11 bases. The CDR3 is 15 amino acids. The ends lost 4 bases at V and 5 bases at J; junction bases unmatched: 6. CDR1 is MNHEY, CDR2 SVGAGI, per germline. The CDR3 region is CASSFRTGGVYGYTF. The CDR3 bases are TGTGCCAGCAGTTTTCGGACAGGGGGCGTGTATGGCTACACCTTC.

V usage is TRBV15 and J usage is TRBJ2-1; TRBD2 aligns across 13 bases. This CDR3 is 16 amino acids long. J gave up 10 bases and V 3 bases, and 9 bases lay outside the gene matches. CDR1 and CDR2 (germline): LNHNV, YYDKDF (reference sequence). In DNA, the CDR3 is TGTGCCACCAGCAGGGATGGGACTAGCGGGACACGAGAGCAGTTCTTC. Protein sequence: CATSRDGTSGTREQFF.

This clone appeared a single time. CDR3 sequence reads: CASSPSGSPTQYF. The CDR3 DNA reads as TGTGCCAGCAGCCCTAGCGGGAGCCCGACCCAGTACTTC. This sequence joins TRBV7-9 and TRBJ2-5; TRBD2 agrees at 10 bases. Germline lookup yields CDR1 SEHNR and CDR2 FQNEAQ (reference sequence). The length of the CDR3 is 13 residues. V was pared by 5 bases and J by 7 bases, with 4 bases of the junction left unmatched. The full variable domain, completed using reference TRBV7-9 and TRBJ2-5, is DTGVSQNPRHKITKRGQNVTFRCDPISEHNRLYWYRQTLGQGPEFLTYFQNEAQLEKSRLLSDRFSAERPKGSFSTLEIQRTEQGDSAMYLCASSPSGSPTQYFGPGTRLLVL.

The genes are TRBV6-5 and TRBJ1-3; possibly TRBD1 for D (5 bases). Germline CDR1 MNHEY, CDR2 SVGAGI. V dropped 6 bases and J dropped 3 bases, with 15 bases sitting between them. The length of the CDR3 is 15 residues. CDR3 residues: CASSVRRGFGNTIYF. Here the CDR3 DNA reads TGTGCCAGCAGCGTCCGGAGGGGATTTGGAAACACCATATATTTT.

This clone was observed a few times. The chain links TRBV5-1 to TRBJ2-3; TRBD2 agrees at 8 bases. Losses at the gene ends were 0 bases for V and 0 bases for J; bases not matched to a gene: 6. The germline CDR1 and CDR2 sequences are SGHRS and YFSETQ. The CDR3 sequence is 17 residues long. CDR3 sequence: CASSLAWSGGSTDTQYF. CDR3 bases: TGCGCCAGCAGCTTGGCCTGGAGCGGGGGTAGCACAGATACGCAGTATTTT.

The chain joins TRBV7-3 to TRBJ2-7; 8 bases are a match to TRBD1. V gave up 5 bases and J gave up 3 bases; unmatched junction bases: 6. The CDR3 runs to 14 residues. Germline CDR1 is SGHTA and CDR2 is FQGTGA. The CDR3 bases are TGTGCCAGCAGCATTGGACAGGGAGACTACGAGCAGTACTTC. Translation gives CASSIGQGDYEQYF.

The J gene is TRBJ1-2, the V gene TRBV29-1; D is possibly TRBD1 (5 bases). Looked up from germline, CDR1 is SQVTM and CDR2 is ANQGSEA. V shed 6 bases and J shed 0 bases, with 14 bases lying between them. This CDR3 comprises 14 residues. DNA for the CDR3: TGCAGCGTCGCGGTGGACACCTCTAACTATGGCTACACCTTC. This gives the protein CSVAVDTSNYGYTF.

The chain links TRBV14 to TRBJ1-1; D gene ambiguous. V was pared by 4 bases and J by 0 bases, with 6 bases between. Per the germline V gene, CDR1 is SGHDN and CDR2 is FVKESK. The CDR3 covers 13 residues. DNA for the CDR3: TGTGCCAGCAGCCGCGACTTGAACACTGAAGCTTTCTTT. Translation: CASSRDLNTEAFF.

The V gene is TRBV15, the J gene TRBJ2-5; the D is unclear. Per germline, CDR1 LNHNV and CDR2 YYDKDF (reference sequence). The CDR3 contains 15 residues. The germline V and J ends were trimmed by 0 bases and 5 bases, with 13 bases remaining between them. The CDR3 bases are TGTGCCACCAGCAGAGATCGGCGGAACGAGGAGACCCAGTACTTC. Its protein is CATSRDRRNEETQYF. The entire variable domain, with the rest obtained from reference TRBV15 and TRBJ2-5, is as follows: DAMVIQNPRYQVTQFGKPVTLSCSQTLNHNVMYWYQQKSSQAPKLLFHYYDKDFNNEADTPDNFQSRRPNTSFCFLDIRSPGLGDTAMYLCATSRDRRNEETQYFGPGTRLLVL.

This clone appeared once. The chain combines TRBV2 with TRBJ1-5; D gene uncertain. The ends were cut back, 9 bases at V and 0 bases at J, with 12 bases in the middle. The CDR3 extends over 14 amino acids. CDR1 and CDR2 (germline): SNHLY, FYNNEI. CDR3 bases: TGTGCCAGTCACGGAGAGTATAGCAATCAGCCCCAGCATTTT. It specifies CASHGEYSNQPQHF.

The CDR3 loop reads CASSLAGAYNTEAFF. The CDR3 DNA reads as TGTGCCAGCAGTTTGGCAGGGGCTTACAACACTGAAGCTTTCTTT. The chain links TRBV27 to TRBJ1-1; TRBD1 might be the D (6 bases). With 3 bases removed from V and 2 bases from J, the gap between germline ends came to 13 bases. Germline CDR1 is MNHEY and CDR2 is SMNVEV (reference sequence). CDR3 length equals 15 residues.

This clone was seen a single time. The chain uses TRBV2 and TRBJ1-4; the match to TRBD1 covers 9 bases. V trimming: 7 bases; J trimming: 3 bases; junction bases outside the gene matches: 12. Germline V gives CDR1 SNHLY, CDR2 FYNNEI. The length of the CDR3 is 17 residues. CDR3 nucleotides: TGTGCCAGCAATGGGGACAGGGACGGGTTTGCTAATGAAAAACTGTTTTTT. Encoded protein: CASNGDRDGFANEKLFF.

The V call is TRBV28, the J call TRBJ1-5, with D unresolved. CDR3 length: 16 amino acids. Germline V gives CDR1 MDHEN, CDR2 SYDVKM. The ends were cut back, 2 bases at V and 5 bases at J, with 16 bases in the middle. CDR3 in amino acids: CASSLHGEVYHQPQHF. In DNA, the CDR3 is TGTGCCAGCAGTTTACACGGGGAGGTGTATCATCAGCCCCAGCATTTT.

This clone was seen only once. This chain uses TRBV5-1 with TRBJ2-5, with TRBD1 identical over 10 bases. J was trimmed by 2 bases and V by 4 bases; bases with no gene match: 8. The CDR3 is 16 residues long. Germline V gene lookup returns CDR1 SGHRS and CDR2 YFSETQ. The CDR3: CASSGGGTGVQETQYF. The CDR3 region has the DNA TGCGCCAGCAGCGGAGGGGGGACAGGGGTACAAGAGACCCAGTACTTC.

This clone was seen only a few times. The V call is TRBV2, the J call TRBJ2-7; 13 bases match TRBD2. This CDR3 comprises 15 residues. The germline CDR1 and CDR2 sequences are SNHLY and FYNNEI. V gave up 6 bases and J gave up 5 bases; unmatched junction bases: 7. This CDR3 is CASSGLAGAWHEQYF. DNA of the CDR3: TGTGCCAGCAGCGGACTAGCGGGAGCTTGGCACGAGCAGTACTTC.

This clone was recorded a few times. V is TRBV28 and J is TRBJ1-1, with TRBD1 as a possible D gene (5 bases). This CDR3 region has 13 residues. With 7 bases removed from V and 4 bases from J, the gap between germline ends came to 13 bases. CDR1 is MDHEN and CDR2 is SYDVKM in the germline V gene. Here the CDR3 reads CASTPGQLTEAFF. The CDR3 DNA reads TGTGCCAGCACCCCAGGGCAGCTCACTGAAGCTTTCTTT.

The chain carries TRBV4-1 and TRBJ1-3; no firm D call. V lost 3 bases and J 0 bases, leaving 12 bases between the germline ends. This CDR3 region has 16 residues. Germline CDR1 is MGHRA and CDR2 is YSYEKL. The chain's CDR3 is CASSHPGRDSGNTIYF. Written as DNA, the CDR3 is TGCGCCAGCAGCCACCCCGGGAGGGACTCTGGAAACACCATATATTTT.

A remark on this clone: Other DNA sequences in the sample encode the same CDR3. The DNA of the CDR3 is TGTGCCAGCTCACCACGAGTCGGGAGTAGTGCGTACGAGCAGTACTTC. Protein sequence: CASSPRVGSSAYEQYF. The chain links TRBV18 to TRBJ2-7; D perhaps matches TRBD2 (6 bases). The V gene's germline CDR1 is KGHSH and CDR2 LQKENI. CDR3 length: 16 amino acids. Trimming stripped 1 base from V and 4 bases from J, with 17 bases between.

The chain couples TRBV7-8 to TRBJ1-2, with D possibly TRBD1 on 6 matching bases. Germline V CDR1 and CDR2: SGHVS, FQNEAQ. The CDR3 is 13 amino acids. Deletions cut 5 bases from V and 4 bases from J, with 11 bases between. The DNA of the CDR3 is TGTGCCAGCAGCCGGGGGGGCTCCTATGGCTACACCTTC. Translated, it gives CASSRGGSYGYTF.

The rearrangement joins TRBV27 to TRBJ2-4; 7 nucleotides agree with TRBD1. This CDR3 has 15 residues. From germline, CDR1 is MNHEY and CDR2 SMNVEV (reference sequence). Unmatched junction bases numbered 8, after V lost 4 bases and J lost 5 bases. The CDR3 DNA sequence: TGTGCCAGCAGTTCTCGTCTGACAGGGCAAAACATTCAGTACTTC. This encodes CASSSRLTGQNIQYF.

This clone was observed a single time. The genes are TRBV5-1 and TRBJ2-5; 8 bases fit TRBD1. Looked up from germline, CDR1 is SGHRS and CDR2 is YFSETQ. The CDR3 is 14 amino acids. V lost 4 bases and J lost 3; bases outside the gene matches: 5. The CDR3 DNA sequence: TGCGCCAGCAGCCCGGGACAGGTTGAAGAGACCCAGTACTTC. This encodes CASSPGQVEETQYF.

This chain links TRBV4-3 with TRBJ1-1; D remains unclear. The CDR3 loop spans 15 amino acids. Germline lookup yields CDR1 LGHNA and CDR2 YSLEER. V was shortened by 0 bases and J by 0 bases, with 8 bases between the two germline ends. The CDR3 DNA follows: TGCGCCAGCAGCCAAGATACCGGGGTGAACACTGAAGCTTTCTTT. Translation gives CASSQDTGVNTEAFF.

J is TRBJ1-5 and V is TRBV27; D gene unclear. Trimming removed 3 bases from V and 0 bases from J, with 9 bases in between. CDR3 length equals 15 residues. CDR1 and CDR2 from the germline V gene are MNHEY and SMNVEV (reference sequence). CDR3 sequence (DNA): TGTGCCAGCAGTTTTGGGCCGAGTAGCAATCAGCCCCAGCATTTT. Translation gives CASSFGPSSNQPQHF.

This clone has a handful of counts. The chain carries TRBV7-9 and TRBJ1-1, with D possibly matching TRBD1 (5 bases). Trimming cost V 3 bases and J 2 bases, with 7 bases left between them. Per the germline V gene, CDR1 is SEHNR and CDR2 is FQNEAQ (reference sequence). This CDR3 has 13 amino acids. The CDR3 region has the DNA TGTGCCAGCAGCTTCGACAGCAACACTGAAGCTTTCTTT. As protein: CASSFDSNTEAFF.

V gene TRBV27 combines with J gene TRBJ2-7, with 8 bases aligning to TRBD1. V lost 3 bases to trimming and J lost 3 bases; unmatched junction nucleotides: 10. CDR1 is MNHEY and CDR2 is SMNVEV in the germline V gene (reference sequence). The CDR3 length is 16 residues. The CDR3 loop reads CASSLRGQGAIYEQYF. The CDR3 bases are TGTGCCAGCAGTTTGAGGGGGCAGGGGGCTATCTACGAGCAGTACTTC.

This chain joins TRBV7-9 and TRBJ1-1; no clear D. This CDR3 contains 16 residues. Trimming removed 2 bases at V and 2 bases at J, with 15 bases between. From germline, CDR1 is SEHNR and CDR2 FQNEAQ (reference sequence). CDR3 residues: CASSLPPRFVNTEAFF. CDR3 bases: TGTGCCAGCAGCTTACCCCCTAGATTCGTTAACACTGAAGCTTTCTTT.

This clone was seen only a few times. The gene calls are TRBV4-3 and TRBJ2-2; TRBD2 aligns across 8 bases. Germline CDR1 and CDR2: LGHNA and YSLEER. After removal of 7 bases from V and 4 bases from J, the junction contained 5 bases not matched to a gene. CDR3 length equals 14 residues. CDR3 loop: CASKIAGSTGELFF. DNA for the CDR3: TGCGCCAGCAAGATAGCGGGGTCCACCGGGGAGCTGTTTTTT.

J is TRBJ1-1 and V is TRBV29-1; 9 bases are a match to TRBD1. Germline loops: CDR1 SQVTM, CDR2 ANQGSEA. The junction had 4 bases not matched to a gene; V was cut back by 7 bases and J by 7 bases. This CDR3 is built from 11 residues. As DNA, the CDR3 is TGCAGCGGACAGGGGGGGGGTGAAGCTTTCTTT. This gives the protein CSGQGGGEAFF.